This TCR beta chain was obtained from a study of cytomegalovirus exposure and HLA in healthy donors. PCR used 60 Vbeta primers and 13 Jbeta primers. Repertoires were generated with immunoSEQ multiplex PCR, while TCRdb's copy carries only in-frame clones and drops some. The data hold approximately 140,000 clones, with roughly 74% observed a single time. To note about this clone: Its antigen is as yet unknown.

General study points: It was 164 TCR beta chains that were listed as cytomegalovirus-associated.

Germline CDR1 reads MNHEY; CDR2 reads SMNVEV (reference sequence). This CDR3 has 13 residues. With V trimmed by 4 bases and J by 3 bases, 3 bases remained unmatched. The source is a woman in her 40s in good health and CMV-seropositive. This rearrangement joins TRBV27 to TRBJ2-7, with 7 bases that match TRBD1. The sequenced sample consisted of PBMCs. CDR3 in DNA: TGTGCCAGCAGTTCGACAGGGTTCTACGAGCAGTACTTC. Translating gives CASSSTGFYEQYF.